These 15 T cell receptor beta chains share one sample of origin, sequenced in a study of T cells after yellow fever vaccination. TCRdb re-analysed the 5' RACE reads in MiXCR, keeping a single row per CDR3 protein. The table lists hundreds of thousands of distinct CDR3 sequences, over 9% of them singletons. The sample here was PBMCs, taken on the day of the yellow fever booster vaccination. The receptors were gathered from a man in his thirties or forties who received the YFV17D yellow fever vaccine.

This clonotype has only a few counts. The chain is built from TRBV20-1 and TRBJ2-4; D gene unclear. The CDR3 contains 14 residues. The germline CDR1 and CDR2 sequences are DFQATT and SNEGSKA (reference sequence). Trimming took 4 bases from V and 0 from J, leaving 10 bases between them. The CDR3 region is CSAKTRLAKNIQYF. The CDR3 coding sequence is TGCAGTGCTAAAACGAGATTAGCCAAAAACATTCAGTACTTC.

The V call is TRBV20-1, the J call TRBJ2-7; no firm D call. V was pared by 7 bases and J by 1 base, with 14 bases between. CDR3 length equals 13 residues. The germline gives CDR1 DFQATT, CDR2 SNEGSKA (reference sequence). The DNA of the CDR3 is TGCAGTGTCGAAAAGGACGGTTCCTACGAGCAGTACTTC. It yields the protein CSVEKDGSYEQYF.

This clonotype came up a few times. This chain joins TRBV5-1 and TRBJ2-2, with D maybe TRBD2 (5 bases). The CDR3 loop spans 18 amino acids. Per germline, CDR1 SGHRS and CDR2 YFSETQ. Trimming pared 0 bases from V and 0 bases from J, leaving 15 bases between. The DNA for the CDR3 is TGCGCCAGCAGCTTGGAGAGCTATCGGGATTCGAACACCGGGGAGCTGTTTTTT. This sequence encodes CASSLESYRDSNTGELFF.

This clonotype was recorded at least ten times. The chain is built from TRBV5-1 and TRBJ2-3; the match to TRBD2 covers 10 bases. The CDR3 is 16 amino acids. Germline CDR1 is SGHRS and CDR2 is YFSETQ. V shed 3 bases, J shed 6 bases, and the junction held 10 bases outside the gene matches. CDR3 in amino acids: CASSSITSGTKDTQYF. CDR3 nucleotides: TGCGCCAGCAGCTCGATCACTAGCGGGACTAAGGATACGCAGTATTTT.

This clonotype was counted many times. The chain uses TRBV12-3 or TRBV12-4 and TRBJ2-7; 14 bases line up with TRBD2. The CDR3 has 17 residues. After removal of 3 bases from V and 4 bases from J, the junction contained 8 bases not matched to a gene. This chain's CDR3 is CASSFSGTSGSSYEQYF. The CDR3, as DNA: TGTGCCAGCAGTTTCTCGGGGACTAGCGGGAGCTCGTACGAGCAGTACTTC.

There are a few counts of this clonotype. V gene TRBV15 combines with J gene TRBJ2-5; D is unclear. Per the germline V gene, CDR1 is LNHNV and CDR2 is YYDKDF (reference sequence). Trimming shortened V by 6 bases and J by 1 base, and 12 bases separated the two germline ends. There are 14 residues in the CDR3. As DNA, the CDR3 is TGTGCCACCAGGGGTCCGTACCCCCAAGAGACCCAGTACTTC. Translating gives CATRGPYPQETQYF.

This clonotype was counted only a few times. The chain carries TRBV19 and TRBJ1-5, with D perhaps matching TRBD1 (5 bases). CDR3 size: 17 residues. Trimming took 5 bases from V and 3 from J, leaving 20 bases between them. Germline CDR1 reads LNHDA; CDR2 reads SQIVND (reference sequence). CDR3 sequence (DNA): TGTGCCAGTAGTGTAGGGGTGGCAACCCAAGCCAATCAGCCCCAGCATTTT. Residues: CASSVGVATQANQPQHF.

The chain links TRBV20-1 to TRBJ2-2, with a weak D call TRBD2 (6 bases). CDR1 is DFQATT, CDR2 SNEGSKA, per germline (reference sequence). The CDR3 spans 15 residues. V was clipped by 6 bases and J by 6 bases, with 20 bases between them. The CDR3 sequence is CSAARGAGQAGELFF. The CDR3 DNA sequence: TGCAGTGCCGCACGCGGGGCCGGTCAAGCCGGGGAGCTGTTTTTT.

This clonotype showed up just a few times. The chain recombines TRBV2 with TRBJ1-5, with D uncertain. Germline loops: CDR1 SNHLY, CDR2 FYNNEI. V lost 6 bases and J 0 bases, leaving 12 bases between the germline ends. The CDR3 has 15 amino acids. Written as DNA, the CDR3 is TGTGCCAGCAGGTGGGGAATTAATAGCAATCAGCCCCAGCATTTT. Its translation is CASRWGINSNQPQHF. Using reference TRBV2 and TRBJ1-5 for the parts outside the CDR3, the full variable domain is EPEVTQTPSHQVTQMGQEVILRCVPISNHLYFYWYRQILGQKVEFLVSFYNNEISEKSEIFDDQFSVERPDGSNFTLKIRSTKLEDSAMYFCASRWGINSNQPQHFGDGTRLSIL.

The table lists this clonotype with a few counts. The chain combines TRBV5-1 with TRBJ2-5; D not certain. The CDR3 covers 16 residues. The germline V gene has CDR1 SGHRS and CDR2 YFSETQ. The V end was cut by 1 base, the J end by 4 bases, with 17 bases between. The CDR3 DNA is TGCGCCAGCAGCTTGCACCTCACGAACCCGGGAGAGACCCAGTACTTC. Translation gives CASSLHLTNPGETQYF.

The count of this clonotype is one. V is TRBV10-3 and J is TRBJ2-5, with D perhaps assigned TRBD1 or TRBD2 (5 bases each). The V end lost 6 bases, the J end lost 5 bases, and 28 bases lay between the germline ends. Germline values: CDR1 ENHRY, CDR2 SYGVKD. This CDR3 spans 18 amino acids. The CDR3 reads CAISQLGPQPGRRETQYF. CDR3 DNA: TGTGCCATCAGCCAGTTGGGGCCGCAGCCGGGACGGCGCGAGACCCAGTACTTC.

In its sample, this clonotype was seen a few times. The chain links TRBV9 to TRBJ1-6; D not resolved. V was trimmed by 6 bases and J by 0 bases, leaving 13 bases between them. This CDR3 is built from 16 residues. Germline V gene sequence: CDR1 SGDLS, CDR2 YYNGEE. Here the CDR3 reads CASNDGRSSYNSPLHF. CDR3 nucleotides: TGTGCCAGCAACGACGGACGGAGCTCCTATAATTCACCCCTCCACTTT.

This clonotype was counted only a few times. The chain uses TRBV30 and TRBJ1-5, with 7 bases fitting TRBD1. V shed 5 bases, J shed 6 bases, and the junction held 7 bases outside the gene matches. In germline, CDR1 is GTSNPN, CDR2 SVGIG (reference sequence). CDR3 size: 13 residues. The CDR3 region has the DNA TGTGCCTGGGGTCGACAGGGTGGTCAGCCCCAGCATTTT. Translation gives CAWGRQGGQPQHF.

CDR3: CAIDEGLGYTF. As DNA, the CDR3 is TGTGCCATCGATGAGGGACTCGGCTACACCTTC. The V call is TRBV6-6, the J call TRBJ1-2; D possibly corresponds to TRBD1 (5 bases). V lost 10 bases and J 8 bases, leaving 14 bases between the germline ends. Germline V CDR1 and CDR2: MNHNY, SVGAGI (reference sequence). The CDR3 totals 11 residues.

This chain connects TRBV20-1 to TRBJ2-7, with TRBD2 as a possible D gene (6 bases). Germline assignment: CDR1 DFQATT and CDR2 SNEGSKA (reference sequence). The CDR3 consists of 8 residues. The CDR3 loop is CRAGEQYF. The CDR3 nucleotides read TGCAGGGCGGGGGAGCAGTACTTC.